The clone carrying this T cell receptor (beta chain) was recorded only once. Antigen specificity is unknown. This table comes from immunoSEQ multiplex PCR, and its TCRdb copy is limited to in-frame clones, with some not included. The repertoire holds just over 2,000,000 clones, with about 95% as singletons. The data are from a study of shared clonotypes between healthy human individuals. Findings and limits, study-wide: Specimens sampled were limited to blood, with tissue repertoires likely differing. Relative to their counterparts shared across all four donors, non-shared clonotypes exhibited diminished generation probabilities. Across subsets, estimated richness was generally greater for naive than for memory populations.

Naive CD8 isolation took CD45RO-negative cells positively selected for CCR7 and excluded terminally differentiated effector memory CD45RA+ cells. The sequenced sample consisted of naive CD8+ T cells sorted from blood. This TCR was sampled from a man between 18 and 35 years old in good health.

Here the CDR3 reads CASGTNSYEQYF. CDR3 nucleotides: TGTGCCAGTGGGACTAACTCCTACGAGCAGTACTTC. V gene TRBV27 combines with J gene TRBJ2-7; 7 bases match TRBD2. Germline-derived CDR1 and CDR2 are MNHEY and SMNVEV (reference sequence). The CDR3 totals 12 residues. Trimming cost V 9 bases and J 0 bases; bases outside gene matches: 2.